This TCR beta chain was recovered during a study of T cells in tuberculosis. Study-wide background: T cells were selected with CD1B tetramers loaded with glucose monomycolate.

TCR-alpha and TCR-beta chains were sequenced unpaired. Clones were sequenced by immunoSEQ multiplex PCR, and TCRdb holds only the in-frame ones, with some missing. In the table there are about 58,000 clones, approximately 85% of which are singletons. Cells were sorted from thawed PBMC rested overnight and stained with GMM-loaded CD1B tetramer, viability dye and anti-CD3. CD1B tetramers were loaded with Rhodococcus equi-derived C32 glucose monomycolate. From each donor, around 100,000 tetramer-negative cells were sorted. V was trimmed by 9 bases and J by 8 bases, leaving 14 bases between them. Germline CDR1 LNHDA, CDR2 SQIVND (reference sequence). The CDR3 sequence is 13 residues long.

The receptor's source is an adult woman with latent tuberculosis. V is TRBV19 and J is TRBJ1-6; D is uncertain. Sequenced input: CD1b-GMM tetramer-negative cells sorted from PBMCs. The CDR3 nucleotides read TGTGCCAGGAACGGGGTTGCGTATTCACCCCTCCACTTT. Translated: CARNGVAYSPLHF.